These T cell receptor beta chains were read from a single sample in a study of shared clonotypes between healthy human individuals. The assay was immunoSEQ multiplex PCR, and TCRdb's table has in-frame clones only and misses some. There are 450,000 to 500,000 clones in the sample; around 73% occur only once, and around 12% lies in the top ten. The source material was PBMCs. All receptors derive from a woman aged 40-49 years in good health. Some clones in this sample may be carry-over from other donors' samples. CDR3s include the opening cysteine and the closing phenylalanine or tryptophan. The D gene is left open where the match is weak. Rows may omit the clone size; those that give it use once, few, many or a size class.

j_call v_call d_call clone_size cdr3_nt cdr3_aa
TRBJ2-7 TRBV28 - - TGTGCCAGCAGCGGAGTAGGCTACGAGCAGTACTTC CASSGVGYEQYF
TRBJ1-1 TRBV23-1 - - TGCGCCAGCAATTACAGGGCGGAGAACACTGAAGCTTTCTTT CASNYRAENTEAFF
TRBJ2-1 TRBV15 - - TGTGCCACCAGCAGAGAAGAAGGGGTAGCATCCTACAATGAGCAGTTCTTC CATSREEGVASYNEQFF
TRBJ2-7 TRBV14 TRBD1 many TGTGCCAGCAGCCCCGGGACAGGGAGATGGGAGCAGTACTTC CASSPGTGRWEQYF
TRBJ2-3 TRBV5-4 TRBD2 - TGTGCCAGCAGCCAGGGACTAGCGGGGGACACAGATACGCAGTATTTT CASSQGLAGDTDTQYF
TRBJ2-7 TRBV7-2 - - TGTGCCAGCAGTGGCAGCTCCGGGGCCAACTACGAGCAGTACTTC CASSGSSGANYEQYF
TRBJ2-1 TRBV7-3 TRBD2 few TGTGCCAGCAGCTTAGTACTAGCGGGAACAAATGAGCAGTTCTTC CASSLVLAGTNEQFF
TRBJ2-7 TRBV29-1 - - TGCAGCGTTGAAGCCCCGGGGCCGCGGGACGAGCAGTACTTC CSVEAPGPRDEQYF
TRBJ2-1 TRBV11-2 TRBD2 - TGTGCCAGCAGCCCAAGACTAGCGGGAGGCTCCTACAATGAGCAGTTCTTC CASSPRLAGGSYNEQFF
TRBJ2-1 TRBV27 TRBD2 once TGTGCCACCCGGGGGGCGGGAGGGACCAATGAGCAGTTCTTC CATRGAGGTNEQFF
TRBJ1-1 TRBV29-1 TRBD1 - TGCAGCGTTGAGGGACCCGGGACAGGGGGCACTGAAGCTCTCTTT CSVEGPGTGGTEALF
TRBJ1-1 TRBV19 TRBD1 - TGTGCCAGTAGAACTACAGGGGGCACTGAAGCTTTCTTT CASRTTGGTEAFF
TRBJ1-5 TRBV19 - - TGTGCCTCCACGCAGTCCGTAATCAGTAACCAGCATTTT CASTQSVISNQHF
TRBJ2-1 TRBV7-9 - - TGTGCCAGCAGCCCGAAAGGTGACGGGCATGAGCAGTTCTTC CASSPKGDGHEQFF
TRBJ2-1 TRBV6-4 - - TGTGCCAGCAGCAGCGGGGACAGCCACAATGAGCAGTTCTTC CASSSGDSHNEQFF
TRBJ1-4 TRBV25-1 - - TGTGCCAGCAGTGAATCTATGATCAGGGCAACTAATGAAAAACTGTTTTTT CASSESMIRATNEKLFF
TRBJ1-1 TRBV27 - - TGTGCCAGCAGACCTACAGGGTTGGTTATGAACACTGAAGCTTTCTTT CASRPTGLVMNTEAFF
TRBJ1-4 TRBV2 TRBD1 - TGTGCCAGCAGAACCGACAGGGGGGCCACTAATGAAAAACTGTTTTTT CASRTDRGATNEKLFF
TRBJ1-2 TRBV5-5 - - TGTGCCAGCAGCTTAGCTACTAACTATGGCTACACCTTC CASSLATNYGYTF
TRBJ2-6 TRBV7-8 - - TGTGCCAGCAGGTCCACCCTTTACTCTGGGGCCAACGTCCTGACTTTC CASRSTLYSGANVLTF
TRBJ1-6 TRBV7-7 TRBD1 once TGTGCCAGCAGCTTTTACCAGGGGGCATGTTCACCCCTCCACTTT CASSFYQGACSPLHF
TRBJ2-3 TRBV10-3 - - TGTGCCATCAACCTAGGGGGGCTCACAGATACGCAGTATTTT CAINLGGLTDTQYF